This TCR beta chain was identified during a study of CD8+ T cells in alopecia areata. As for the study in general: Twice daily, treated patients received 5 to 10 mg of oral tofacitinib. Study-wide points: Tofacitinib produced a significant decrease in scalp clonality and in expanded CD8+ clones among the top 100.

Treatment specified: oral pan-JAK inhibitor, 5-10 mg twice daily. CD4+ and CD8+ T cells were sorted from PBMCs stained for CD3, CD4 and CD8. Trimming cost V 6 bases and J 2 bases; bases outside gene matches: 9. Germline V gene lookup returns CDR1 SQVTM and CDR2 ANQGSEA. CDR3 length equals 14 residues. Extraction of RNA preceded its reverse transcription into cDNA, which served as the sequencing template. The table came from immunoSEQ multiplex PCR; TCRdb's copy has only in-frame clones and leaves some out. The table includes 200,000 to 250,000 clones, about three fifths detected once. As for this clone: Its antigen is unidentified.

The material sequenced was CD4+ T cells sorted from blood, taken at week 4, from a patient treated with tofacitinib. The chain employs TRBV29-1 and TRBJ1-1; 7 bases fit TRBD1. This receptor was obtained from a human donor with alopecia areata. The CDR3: CSVQINRGNTEAFF. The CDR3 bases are TGCAGCGTCCAGATTAACAGGGGCAACACTGAAGCTTTCTTT.